This is a list of T cell receptor beta chains from one sample in a study of identical twins. TCRdb re-called the 5' RACE reads through MiXCR, storing one row per CDR3 protein. The sample records around 490,000 distinct CDR3 sequences, 14% being singletons. The same data also went into a second study, on yellow fever vaccine responses in identical twins.

Sequenced material: CD4+ T cells sorted from blood. The source is a woman aged 18-35 years in good health. Each CDR3 is given with its conserved first and last residue. D genes are given only for firm matches. A clone size is listed for some rows: how often the clone was seen (once, few, many), or a class if it is expanded.

j_gene | abundance | v_gene | d_gene | CDR3aa | CDR3nt
TRBJ1-1 | few | TRBV5-8 | NA | CASSSQIAQAFF | TGTGCCAGCAGCTCTCAAATTGCCCAAGCTTTCTTT
TRBJ2-7 | NA | TRBV7-2 | TRBD2 | CASSPAGLAGAYEQYF | TGTGCCAGCAGCCCGGCGGGGCTAGCGGGGGCCTACGAGCAGTACTTC
TRBJ2-7 | few | TRBV2 | TRBD1 | CASSHTGGQFYEQYF | TGTGCCAGCAGCCATACAGGGGGCCAATTTTACGAGCAGTACTTC
TRBJ1-2 | few | TRBV11-2 | TRBD1 | CASSSRNRLGGNYGYTF | TGTGCCAGCAGCTCGAGGAACCGGTTAGGGGGCAACTATGGCTACACCTTC
TRBJ1-3 | many | TRBV12-3/TRBV12-4 | TRBD1 | CASSLQGAGGNTIYF | TGTGCCAGCAGTTTACAGGGGGCAGGAGGAAACACCATATATTTT
TRBJ1-5 | few | TRBV20-1 | NA | CSARFGGAQPQHF | TGCAGTGCTAGGTTCGGGGGGGCACAGCCCCAGCATTTT
TRBJ2-1 | many | TRBV12-3/TRBV12-4 | NA | CASSLFHNEQFF | TGTGCCAGCAGTTTATTCCACAATGAGCAGTTCTTC
TRBJ2-7 | few | TRBV10-3 | NA | CAISETLGEQYF | TGTGCCATCAGTGAAACCCTGGGGGAGCAGTACTTC
TRBJ2-2 | once | TRBV7-2 | NA | CASSLRVAALGTGELFF | TGTGCCAGCAGCTTACGCGTGGCGGCCCTTGGCACCGGGGAGCTGTTTTTT
TRBJ2-2 | NA | TRBV30 | NA | CAWSVGGTGELFF | TGTGCCTGGAGTGTAGGGGGTACCGGGGAGCTGTTTTTT
TRBJ2-7 | few | TRBV28 | NA | CASSSTGLPYEQYF | TGTGCCAGCAGTTCCACAGGGCTACCTTACGAGCAGTACTTC